These T cell receptor beta chains were read from a single sample in a study of T cells after somatic rescue of genetic block. The table came from immunoSEQ multiplex PCR; TCRdb's copy has only in-frame clones and leaves some out. The top ten hold about 1.5% of the sample, which has 110,000 or so clones, under 95% seen once. Specimen: peripheral blood mononuclear cells (PBMCs). The receptors were gathered from a woman younger than 35. CDR3s include the opening cysteine and the closing phenylalanine or tryptophan. The order of the fields is clone size, V gene, D gene, J gene, CDR3 DNA, CDR3 protein. The D gene is left open where the match is weak. Not every row has a clone size; where given, it reads once, few, many or a size class.

-,TRBV13,-,TRBJ2-7,TGTGCCAGCAGCTCTTCAGGGGGGAGCTACGAGCAGTACTTC,CASSSSGGSYEQYF
few,TRBV28,-,TRBJ1-1,TGTGCCAGCGCGGGTGGGGTGAGGAACACTGAAGCTTTCTTT,CASAGGVRNTEAFF
-,TRBV7-9,TRBD1,TRBJ1-1,TGTGCCAGCAGCTTACGCGGACAGGGGCTCAAGGACACTGAAGCTTTCTTT,CASSLRGQGLKDTEAFF
-,TRBV4-3,-,TRBJ1-5,TGCGCCAGCAGCCAAGCCCGGCCTGGGGGGAGGCCCCAGCATTTT,CASSQARPGGRPQHF
-,TRBV5-4,-,TRBJ1-6,TGTGCCAGCAGCTTTAGATCGGGCGGCTCACCCCTCCACTTT,CASSFRSGGSPLHF
-,TRBV7-6,TRBD1,TRBJ2-7,TGTGCCAGCAGCTTGGGCGGGACAGGGTCGGAAGAGCAGTACTTC,CASSLGGTGSEEQYF
few,TRBV28,TRBD1,TRBJ1-6,TGTGCCAGCAGCCCTAGGACAGGGTATTCACCCCTCCACTTT,CASSPRTGYSPLHF
-,TRBV7-6,TRBD1,TRBJ2-7,TGTGCCAGCAGCCCAGCCGGGACAGGGCAGGACGAGCAGTACTTC,CASSPAGTGQDEQYF
-,TRBV7-3,-,TRBJ1-1,TGTGCCAGCAGCCCCTCCTCGGGATCCACTGAAGCTTTCTTT,CASSPSSGSTEAFF
-,TRBV27,-,TRBJ2-1,TGTGCCAGCAGTCACCGCGAGGCCTCCTACAATGAGCAGTTCTTC,CASSHREASYNEQFF
-,TRBV2,-,TRBJ1-1,TGTGCCAGCAGTGCAAGACACCTACTGAACACTGAAGCTTTCTTT,CASSARHLLNTEAFF
-,TRBV5-1,-,TRBJ1-2,TGCGCCAGCAGCTTGGGCCCACCAGGGGCTCGGGGCTACACCTTC,CASSLGPPGARGYTF
once,TRBV19,-,TRBJ2-5,TGTGCCAGTAGTAGGGGGCAAGAGACCCAGTACTTC,CASSRGQETQYF
-,TRBV30,-,TRBJ1-1,TGTGCCTGGACCACGGCTGGCACTGAAGCTTTCTTT,CAWTTAGTEAFF
-,TRBV18,-,TRBJ2-7,TGTGCCAGCTCACCACCCTCCAGGGAGAATGACGAGCAGTACTTC,CASSPPSRENDEQYF